The clone carrying this T cell receptor (beta chain) has just one count. Its antigen remains unknown. Trimming stripped 9 bases from V and 5 bases from J, with 22 bases between. CDR3 size: 15 residues. Germline V lookup: CDR1 ENHRY, CDR2 SYGVKD. The assay was immunoSEQ multiplex PCR, and TCRdb's table has in-frame clones only and misses some. The sample records about 94,000 clones, about 88% being singletons. This record belongs to a study of T cell responses to AZD1222 COVID-19 vaccine. Whole-study findings and limits: A rise in Spike-specific TCR breadth and depth followed two AZD1222 doses. Dominant at 160-218 and 743-854, vaccine-associated CD4 TCRs also spanned spike.

This sequence originates from an adult in good health. The material sequenced was peripheral blood, taken on day 0 of AZD1222 vaccination. The chain links TRBV10-3 to TRBJ2-5, with D hard to call. CDR3 sequence (DNA): TGTGCCATTGCCTCCTCGTCGCTACAACGGGAGACCCAGTACTTC. Protein: CAIASSSLQRETQYF.